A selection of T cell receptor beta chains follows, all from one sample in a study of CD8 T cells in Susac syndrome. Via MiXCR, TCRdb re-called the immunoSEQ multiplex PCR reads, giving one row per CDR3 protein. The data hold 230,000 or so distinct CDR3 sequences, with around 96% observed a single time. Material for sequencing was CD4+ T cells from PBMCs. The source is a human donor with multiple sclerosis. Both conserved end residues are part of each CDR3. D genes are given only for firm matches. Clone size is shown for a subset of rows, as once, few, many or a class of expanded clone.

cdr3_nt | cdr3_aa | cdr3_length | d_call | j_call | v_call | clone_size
TGTGCCAGCAGCCACGGACAGTGGGAAGCTTTCTTT | CASSHGQWEAFF | 12 | . | TRBJ1-1 | TRBV3-1 | .
TGTGCCAGCAGCCAAGCGACAGGGCCCGCTTTCTTT | CASSQATGPAFF | 12 | TRBD1 | TRBJ1-1 | TRBV3-1 | .
TGTGCCTGGAAAATCGCGGGAGGATCCGAGCAGTACTTC | CAWKIAGGSEQYF | 13 | TRBD2 | TRBJ2-7 | TRBV30 | .
TGTGCCAGTAGGTACGGGTCGGGCTACGAGCAGTACTTC | CASRYGSGYEQYF | 13 | . | TRBJ2-7 | TRBV19 | .
TGTGCCAGCAGCCAGTCTAGCGGAGAGACCCAGTACTTC | CASSQSSGETQYF | 13 | TRBD2 | TRBJ2-5 | TRBV3-1 | .
TGCGGCGTTGGAGGACAGGGCTACGAGCAGTACTTC | CGVGGQGYEQYF | 12 | TRBD1 | TRBJ2-7 | TRBV29-1 | once
TGCAGTGTGGTTGAACAGGGTCGGGACACCATATATTTT | CSVVEQGRDTIYF | 13 | . | TRBJ1-3 | TRBV20-1 | .
TGTGCCAGCAGCTACGAGCAGTACTTC | CASSYEQYF | 9 | . | TRBJ2-7 | TRBV6-2/TRBV6-3 | few
TGTGCCAGCAGACCCTCGGGACAGGGCATTGAAAAACTGTTTTTT | CASRPSGQGIEKLFF | 15 | TRBD1 | TRBJ1-4 | TRBV7-8 | .
TGTGCCAGCAGCGGGGGACTAGGGGCCCTCTACGAGCAGTACTTC | CASSGGLGALYEQYF | 15 | TRBD2 | TRBJ2-7 | TRBV9 | .
TGTGCCAGCAGTTCCCGGGATAACGAGCAGTACTTC | CASSSRDNEQYF | 12 | . | TRBJ2-7 | TRBV27 | .
TGCAGCGTCAGGGGCCGATGGGGGACCGGGGAGCTGTTTTTT | CSVRGRWGTGELFF | 14 | . | TRBJ2-2 | TRBV29-1 | .
TGTGCCAGCAGTGTCGAGAGCGGGGGACGGACCGGGGAGCTGTTTTTT | CASSVESGGRTGELFF | 16 | TRBD2 | TRBJ2-2 | TRBV2 | .
TGCAGCGTTTTTCACAATGAGCAGTTCTTC | CSVFHNEQFF | 10 | . | TRBJ2-1 | TRBV29-1 | once
TGTGCCAGCGCCGCCTCTGGGGCCAACGTCCTGACTTTC | CASAASGANVLTF | 13 | . | TRBJ2-6 | TRBV7-3 | .
TGTGCCACCAGTGATCCAGGGGGCAATCAGTACAATGAGCAGTTCTTC | CATSDPGGNQYNEQFF | 16 | TRBD1 | TRBJ2-1 | TRBV24-1 | .
TGTGCCATAACGGGACTAGCGAACTCTCCCGGACGGAATGAGCAGTTCTTC | CAITGLANSPGRNEQFF | 17 | TRBD2 | TRBJ2-1 | TRBV2 | .
TGCGCCAGCAGCTTGGCAGTGGCTAGCGGAGGGGAGACCCAGTACTTC | CASSLAVASGGETQYF | 16 | TRBD2 | TRBJ2-5 | TRBV5-1 | .
TGTGCCAGCAGCCAAGTGTCCAGTTCGGCAGATACGCAGTATTTT | CASSQVSSSADTQYF | 15 | . | TRBJ2-3 | TRBV3-1 | .
TGCAGCGACAAGGTTTGGGAGACCCAGTACTTC | CSDKVWETQYF | 11 | . | TRBJ2-5 | TRBV29-1 | .
TGTGCCAGCAGCCGGACTGCAGGTCCCAATGAGCAGTTCTTC | CASSRTAGPNEQFF | 14 | . | TRBJ2-1 | TRBV3-1 | .
TGTGCCAGCAGTTTAGGGGCCCGGGGCCAAGAGACCCAGTACTTC | CASSLGARGQETQYF | 15 | . | TRBJ2-5 | TRBV27 | .
TGTGCCAGCAGTAACAGGGGGCCCCCCCTCTCCTACGAGCAGTACTTC | CASSNRGPPLSYEQYF | 16 | TRBD1 | TRBJ2-7 | TRBV12-3/TRBV12-4 | .
TGCGCCAGCAGCCCACCCTGGAGGGCGGCTAGCGCGAACACCGGGGAGCTGTTTTTT | CASSPPWRAASANTGELFF | 19 | . | TRBJ2-2 | TRBV5-1 | .
TGTGCCAGCAGCTTAGATGGGGAAGCCTACGAGCAGTACTTC | CASSLDGEAYEQYF | 14 | . | TRBJ2-7 | TRBV11-2 | .
TGCAGTGCTAGAATTAGCAATCAGCCCCAGCATTTT | CSARISNQPQHF | 12 | . | TRBJ1-5 | TRBV20-1 | .
TGTGCCAGCAGCTTCCGACTAGCCGGACGCTACAATGAGCAGTTCTTC | CASSFRLAGRYNEQFF | 16 | TRBD2 | TRBJ2-1 | TRBV3-1 | .
TGTGCCAGCCCACCTGACTCTCGGGGCACAGATACGCAGTATTTT | CASPPDSRGTDTQYF | 15 | . | TRBJ2-3 | TRBV28 | .
TGCAGCGTTGAAGGGACAGGGAGCTCTGGGGCCAACGTCCTGACTTTC | CSVEGTGSSGANVLTF | 16 | TRBD1 | TRBJ2-6 | TRBV29-1 | .
TGTGCCAGCAGCGTAGTGGGGTCTGCTGAAGCTTTCTTT | CASSVVGSAEAFF | 13 | . | TRBJ1-1 | TRBV9 | .
TGCGCCAGCAGCTCCCTCACCCGCGTTGGGGAGGAGACCCAGTACTTC | CASSSLTRVGEETQYF | 16 | . | TRBJ2-5 | TRBV5-1 | .
TGCGCCAGCAGCCCTATGGGCTCTAGCTCCTCGGATACGCAGTATTTT | CASSPMGSSSSDTQYF | 16 | . | TRBJ2-3 | TRBV5-1 | .
TGTGCCAGCCACTCCGGGACAGGGTCCTACAATGAGCAGTTCTTC | CASHSGTGSYNEQFF | 15 | TRBD1 | TRBJ2-1 | TRBV25-1 | .
TGTGCCAGCAGCCGGAGGGACAGTTATGAGCAGTACTTC | CASSRRDSYEQYF | 13 | . | TRBJ2-7 | TRBV7-9 | .
TGTGCCAGCAGCGAAGGGACAGGGCGGAATCCCCAGCATTTT | CASSEGTGRNPQHF | 14 | TRBD1 | TRBJ1-5 | TRBV5-6 | .
TGCAGCGTTGAGTCTGGATCCAAAAACATTCAGTACTTC | CSVESGSKNIQYF | 13 | . | TRBJ2-4 | TRBV29-1 | .
TGCAGTGCTAGAGATCAGGGCTGGGGACAGAAAAACTATGGCTACACCTTC | CSARDQGWGQKNYGYTF | 17 | TRBD1 | TRBJ1-2 | TRBV20-1 | .
TGCAGTGCCCACCAGGGACTCAACAATGAGCAGTTCTTC | CSAHQGLNNEQFF | 13 | . | TRBJ2-1 | TRBV20-1 | .
TGTGCCAGCAGCAAGGTCGGGCAGAACTACGAGCAGTACTTC | CASSKVGQNYEQYF | 14 | . | TRBJ2-7 | TRBV9 | .
TGTGCCAGCAGGCGGGGACTAGCGGAAACAGATACGCAGTATTTT | CASRRGLAETDTQYF | 15 | TRBD2 | TRBJ2-3 | TRBV6-5 | .
TGTGCCAGCAGCCAAGATGTTAGCGGGGGCGCTACGCAGTATTTT | CASSQDVSGGATQYF | 15 | TRBD2 | TRBJ2-3 | TRBV3-1 | .
TGCAGTGCCACCCGGGAGGGTTCAAGCTCCTACAATGAGCAGTTCTTC | CSATREGSSSYNEQFF | 16 | TRBD2 | TRBJ2-1 | TRBV20-1 | once
TGCAGCGTCACGATCTCAGGGGGAGGAAGCAATCAGCCCCAGCATTTT | CSVTISGGGSNQPQHF | 16 | TRBD1 | TRBJ1-5 | TRBV29-1 | once
TGCAGCCATTCGTCAGGCCTGGCCACTGAAGCTTTCTTT | CSHSSGLATEAFF | 13 | . | TRBJ1-1 | TRBV29-1 | .
TGCAGTGCTAGATCGGTCCGGACAGGGGATGGCTACACCTTC | CSARSVRTGDGYTF | 14 | TRBD1 | TRBJ1-2 | TRBV20-1 | .
TGCGCCAGCAGCCAAGATGTTCTCTTGGCATCAAAAGTCCAGCAGTACTTC | CASSQDVLLASKVQQYF | 17 | . | TRBJ2-7 | TRBV4-1 | .
TGCGCCAGCAGCATCTCCCGGGACAGGGGATGGGGCTACACCTTC | CASSISRDRGWGYTF | 15 | TRBD1 | TRBJ1-2 | TRBV5-1 | .
TGTGCCAGCAGGACGACAGGGGCCGAGGGGCAGTTCTTC | CASRTTGAEGQFF | 13 | TRBD1 | TRBJ2-1 | TRBV12-3/TRBV12-4 | once
TGCAGCGTCGATGCGACAGGGGTGCCCGGGGAGCTGTTTTTT | CSVDATGVPGELFF | 14 | TRBD1 | TRBJ2-2 | TRBV29-1 | .
TGTGCCAGCAGCCCTTTAAGGATTTATGGCTACACCTTC | CASSPLRIYGYTF | 13 | . | TRBJ1-2 | TRBV7-9 | .
TGTGCCAGCAGCTTCGACAGGGTAAAAGAGACCCAGTACTTC | CASSFDRVKETQYF | 14 | TRBD1 | TRBJ2-5 | TRBV7-2 | .
TGTGCCAGCAGTGTACAGGGATCTAGCTACGAGCAGTACTTC | CASSVQGSSYEQYF | 14 | . | TRBJ2-7 | TRBV2 | .
TGCAGTGCTAGAGATCAAACAGGGGGACGTCAGCCCCAGCATTTT | CSARDQTGGRQPQHF | 15 | TRBD1 | TRBJ1-5 | TRBV20-1 | .